This TCR beta chain was recovered during a study of PD-1 blockade in classical Hodgkin lymphoma. General observations from the study: The study found complete responders had baseline diversity similar to newly diagnosed patients. Diminished baseline TCR diversity has been reported in newly diagnosed patients relative to healthy donors.

Details on this clone: What it binds is unknown.

The assay was immunoSEQ multiplex PCR, and TCRdb's table has in-frame clones only and misses some. The table shows tens of thousands of clones, with approximately 76% occurring only once. The time point here: cycle 4 day 1 (C4D1), after more than five weeks of nivolumab. All the patients suffered relapse after autologous stem cell transplantation, and brentuximab vedotin exposure differed. Patients' outcomes at their best amounted to complete response, partial response or progressive disease. This sequence originates from a human donor with classical Hodgkin lymphoma. This specimen consisted of peripheral blood mononuclear cells (PBMCs), obtained before the fourth cycle of nivolumab.

The CDR3 sequence: CASSPGQGENIQYF. The CDR3 region has the DNA TGTGCCAGCTCACCGGGCCAGGGCGAAAACATTCAGTACTTC. The chain is built from TRBV18 and TRBJ2-4; perhaps TRBD1 as D (5 bases). The CDR3 contains 14 residues. Trimming removed 3 bases at V and 5 bases at J, with 11 bases between. The germline CDR1 and CDR2 sequences are KGHSH and LQKENI.